These 18 T cell receptor beta chains share one sample of origin, sequenced in a study of blood T cells in healthy people across ages. Then a second PCR, running roughly 7 to 11 cycles, was carried out with a sample-barcoded 5' primer and a J-beta primer mix. TCRdb reprocessed the 5' RACE reads via MiXCR and lists one record per CDR3 protein. Here the sample spans 650,000 to 1,000,000 distinct CDR3 sequences, 46% being singletons. The sample was blood. These receptors all come from a man older than 75 in good health.

This clonotype occurred a few times. The genes are TRBV9 and TRBJ2-3; 9 nucleotides line up with TRBD2. Trimming at V came to 6 bases and at J to 5 bases, leaving 10 bases not matched to a gene. Germline lookup yields CDR1 SGDLS and CDR2 YYNGEE. The CDR3 runs to 15 residues. CDR3: CASKKLAGEGDTQYF. The CDR3 DNA is TGTGCCAGCAAGAAGTTAGCGGGAGAGGGAGATACGCAGTATTTT.

The chain is built from TRBV12-3 or TRBV12-4 and TRBJ2-1; D gene ambiguous. This CDR3 comprises 13 residues. Trimming pared 5 bases from V and 9 bases from J, leaving 14 bases between. CDR3: CASSPLPLSEQFF. CDR3 sequence (DNA): TGTGCCAGCAGTCCGCTCCCCTTAAGTGAGCAGTTCTTC.

The chain carries TRBV20-1 and TRBJ2-7, with TRBD1 matching 7 bases. Germline values: CDR1 DFQATT, CDR2 SNEGSKA (reference sequence). After removal of 0 bases from V and 7 bases from J, the junction contained 6 bases not matched to a gene. CDR3 length equals 13 residues. For the CDR3, the DNA is TGCAGTGCTAGAGATGACAGGGCGGTGGAGCAGTACTTC. Encoded protein: CSARDDRAVEQYF.

The chain carries TRBV29-1 and TRBJ2-7, with D unresolved. V was pared by 1 base and J by 0 bases, with 4 bases between. This CDR3 is 12 amino acids long. The V gene's germline CDR1 is SQVTM and CDR2 ANQGSEA. The CDR3, as DNA: TGCAGCGTTGAAGGCTTCTCCTACGAGCAGTACTTC. It specifies CSVEGFSYEQYF.

The chain links TRBV5-1 to TRBJ1-2; a possible D gene is TRBD1 (6 bases). With 4 bases removed from V and 6 bases from J, the gap between germline ends came to 13 bases. Germline V CDR1 and CDR2: SGHRS, YFSETQ. CDR3 length equals 13 residues. The CDR3 DNA reads TGCGCCAGCAGCGTACAGGGAGAGCATGGCTACACCTTC. It specifies CASSVQGEHGYTF.

The chain joins TRBV19 to TRBJ1-1; D is ambiguous. The CDR3 length is 13 residues. Germline V lookup: CDR1 LNHDA, CDR2 SQIVND (reference sequence). V was trimmed by 8 bases and J by 1 base, leaving 11 bases between them. CDR3 protein: CASLLQANTEAFF. CDR3 nucleotides: TGTGCCAGTCTCCTACAAGCGAACACTGAAGCTTTCTTT. Variable domain in full (rest from reference TRBV19 and TRBJ1-1): DGGITQSPKYLFRKEGQNVTLSCEQNLNHDAMYWYRQDPGQGLRLIYYSQIVNDFQKGDIAEGYSVSREKKESFPLTVTSAQKNPTAFYLCASLLQANTEAFFGQGTRLTVV.

The rearrangement links TRBV2 to TRBJ2-3; the D is unclear. CDR1 SNHLY and CDR2 FYNNEI come from the germline V gene. The CDR3 covers 11 residues. The V end lost 6 bases, the J end lost 9 bases, and 10 bases lay between the germline ends. CDR3 sequence: CASSLVRTQYF. DNA of the CDR3: TGTGCCAGCAGCCTAGTTCGCACGCAGTATTTT.

The genes are TRBV2 and TRBJ2-3; TRBD2 matches 9 bases. Trimming at V came to 0 bases and at J to 3 bases, leaving 4 bases not matched to a gene. The CDR3 is made up of 16 amino acids. Germline V gene lookup returns CDR1 SNHLY and CDR2 FYNNEI. The CDR3 DNA is TGTGCCAGCAGTGAAGCCCTAGCGGGGCCAACAGATACGCAGTATTTT. Translated, it gives CASSEALAGPTDTQYF. Complete variable domain (other parts from reference TRBV2 and TRBJ2-3): EPEVTQTPSHQVTQMGQEVILRCVPISNHLYFYWYRQILGQKVEFLVSFYNNEISEKSEIFDDQFSVERPDGSNFTLKIRSTKLEDSAMYFCASSEALAGPTDTQYFGPGTRLTVL.

The rearrangement uses TRBV20-1 and TRBJ2-5, with 7 bases identical to TRBD2. The V gene's germline CDR1 is DFQATT and CDR2 SNEGSKA (reference sequence). The CDR3 contains 15 residues. The junction had 13 bases not matched to a gene; V was cut back by 5 bases and J by 4 bases. Here the CDR3 reads CSARREPGLRETQYF. Here the CDR3 DNA reads TGCAGTGCTCGCAGGGAACCGGGACTACGAGAGACCCAGTACTTC.

This clonotype was recorded a few times. The V gene is TRBV29-1, the J gene TRBJ1-2; D is unresolved. The germline CDR1 and CDR2 sequences are SQVTM and ANQGSEA. The CDR3 is made up of 11 amino acids. V was clipped by 7 bases and J by 6 bases, with 12 bases between them. Here the CDR3 reads CSARRGDGYTF. The CDR3 region has the DNA TGCAGCGCCCGGCGGGGTGATGGCTACACCTTC.

The V and J genes are TRBV25-1 and TRBJ2-1, with TRBD2 matching over 7 bases. Germline V gene lookup returns CDR1 MGHDK and CDR2 SYGVNS. CDR3 length equals 16 residues. V lost 6 bases to trimming and J lost 12 bases; unmatched junction nucleotides: 20. DNA for the CDR3: TGTGCCAGCAGCCCCCGGCAGGGCGGGAGCGAAAGTGGGCAGTTCTTC. This gives the protein CASSPRQGGSESGQFF.

The J gene is TRBJ2-1, the V gene TRBV12-3 or TRBV12-4; D may be TRBD1 or TRBD2 (5 bases each). The V end lost 5 bases, the J end lost 8 bases, and 19 bases lay between the germline ends. The CDR3 extends over 15 amino acids. The CDR3 DNA is TGTGCCAGCAGTCTTCAGAGTCGGGGACGCGATGAGCAGTTCTTC. Encoded protein: CASSLQSRGRDEQFF.

This clonotype occurred a few times. The chain joins TRBV12-3 or TRBV12-4 to TRBJ2-1; the match to TRBD1 covers 8 bases. The trim removed 6 bases at V and 0 bases at J, leaving 13 bases unmatched. The CDR3 totals 18 residues. The CDR3 DNA reads TGTGCCAGCAGGAACCGTGCAGGGGGCGTCAGCTCCTACAATGAGCAGTTCTTC. Its translation is CASRNRAGGVSSYNEQFF.

With respect to this clonotype: Just one base apart from a much larger clone, this may be a read error. The chain recombines TRBV29-1 with TRBJ2-5, with D hard to call. The CDR3 contains 13 residues. Germline CDR1 reads SQVTM; CDR2 reads ANQGSEA. This chain's CDR3 is CSVGAGFQETPYF. The DNA for the CDR3 is TGCAGCGTTGGGGCCGGGTTCCAAGAGACCCCGTACTTC.

This clonotype has at least ten counts. The V gene is TRBV10-1, the J gene TRBJ2-7; 8 bases are shared with TRBD2. Germline V lookup: CDR1 WNHNN, CDR2 SYGVQD (reference sequence). The CDR3 is 14 residues long. Trimming at V came to 6 bases and at J to 6 bases, leaving 10 bases not matched to a gene. The CDR3 DNA reads as TGCGCCAGCAGCGCCGCCGGACTAGCCTCCGAGCAGTACTTC. Its protein is CASSAAGLASEQYF.

V is TRBV29-1 and J is TRBJ2-3, with D unclear. Trimming stripped 4 bases from V and 1 base from J, with 9 bases between. Germline CDR1 reads SQVTM; CDR2 reads ANQGSEA. This CDR3 spans 13 amino acids. CDR3 nucleotides: TGCAGCGTTGTACGGCCAGGCACAGATACGCAGTATTTT. Its translation is CSVVRPGTDTQYF.

This clonotype was observed a few times. CDR3 in amino acids: CATSGTGALDEQFF. The CDR3 nucleotides are TGTGCCACCAGTGGCACCGGAGCGTTAGATGAGCAGTTCTTC. V and J are TRBV24-1 and TRBJ2-1; D unclear. This CDR3 is built from 14 residues. Germline lookup yields CDR1 KGHDR and CDR2 SFDVKD. The V and J ends lost 5 bases and 8 bases respectively, with 15 bases between them.

This clonotype was counted at least ten times. This rearrangement joins TRBV28 to TRBJ2-7; D possibly corresponds to TRBD2 (5 bases). The CDR3 runs 13 residues. Germline CDR1 and CDR2: MDHEN and SYDVKM. Trimming pared 5 bases from V and 3 bases from J, leaving 11 bases between. The CDR3, as DNA: TGTGCCAGCAGTGTAGGACTCCACTACGAGCAGTACTTC. Its translation is CASSVGLHYEQYF.